This paragraph covers one T cell receptor (beta chain) sequence. The antigen is undetermined. The sample originates from a study of long-term antiretroviral therapy in people with HIV. General study points: Against controls, HIV repertoires showed narrower ranges of CDR3 length. Collection of the blood, which took place between the mid-2000s and the late 2010s, possibly occurred under older ART regimens.

Clinicians in the United States treated all participants with HIV. The run of the v3.0 immunoSEQ assay was at survey level. Clones were sequenced by immunoSEQ multiplex PCR, and TCRdb holds only the in-frame ones, with some missing. In the table there are about 19,000 clones, about 91% of which are singletons. The CDR3 extends over 13 amino acids. Germline V lookup: CDR1 MNHEY, CDR2 SMNVEV (reference sequence). The germline V and J ends were trimmed by 6 bases and 6 bases, with 12 bases remaining between them. The chain recombines TRBV27 with TRBJ2-1; unclear D gene. This TCR derives from a man in his late teens or twenties with HIV. The sequencing here drew on unsorted PBMCs, taken 2.1 years after starting antiretroviral therapy. DNA of the CDR3: TGTGCCAGCAGCCTGACACCTTTCAATGAGCAGTTCTTC. This codes for CASSLTPFNEQFF.